The 29 T cell receptor beta chains listed next were all sequenced from one sample in a study of cytomegalovirus exposure and HLA in healthy donors. PCR used 60 Vbeta primers and 13 Jbeta primers. Sequencing was performed with immunoSEQ multiplex PCR; in TCRdb, only in-frame clones are kept and a portion is missing. Among fewer than 150,000 clones listed, 65% to 80% were seen once. The sequencing input was PBMCs. These TCRs come from a woman aged 25 to 45 in good health and CMV-seronegative.

V and J are TRBV18 and TRBJ1-1, with D possibly being TRBD1 (5 bases). V lost 3 bases and J lost 5, with 10 bases in between. The CDR3 consists of 13 residues. Germline loops: CDR1 KGHSH, CDR2 LQKENI. The CDR3 sequence is CASSPTGVTEAFF. CDR3 DNA: TGTGCCAGCTCACCCACGGGGGTAACTGAAGCTTTCTTT.

The CDR3 bases are TGTGCCAGCTCACCTAGGGCAGGGGATCAGCCCCAGCATTTT. Its protein product is CASSPRAGDQPQHF. V and J are TRBV18 and TRBJ1-5; TRBD1 is a possible D gene (6 bases). Germline CDR1 KGHSH, CDR2 LQKENI. The CDR3 is 14 residues long. The germline V and J ends were trimmed by 3 bases and 5 bases, with 11 bases remaining between them.

This clone was seen only a few times. The junction departs from the called germline gene at one end, perhaps through a read error. V usage is TRBV7-7 and J usage is TRBJ1-1; no firm D call. The CDR3 runs 13 residues. Germline V CDR1 and CDR2: SSHAT, FNYEAQ (reference sequence). CDR3 nucleotides: TGTGCTAGCAGCTTATTTGAGGGTTGGGAAGCTTTCTTT. Translation gives CASSLFEGWEAFF.

The CDR3 is CASRSAGANTGELFF. The CDR3 DNA sequence: TGTGCCAGCAGATCCGCAGGGGCGAACACCGGGGAGCTGTTTTTT. The rearrangement joins TRBV28 to TRBJ2-2, with TRBD1 as a possible D gene (6 bases). Germline V gives CDR1 MDHEN, CDR2 SYDVKM. The germline V and J ends were trimmed by 6 bases and 0 bases, with 11 bases remaining between them. The CDR3 has 15 amino acids.

The V call is TRBV5-4, the J call TRBJ2-1, with 7 bases matching TRBD2. V was pared by 3 bases and J by 0 bases, with 18 bases of the junction left unmatched. This CDR3 contains 20 residues. CDR1 and CDR2 (germline): SGHNT, YYREEE (reference sequence). This CDR3 is CASSSQAGSVGPGSYNEQFF. CDR3 DNA: TGTGCCAGCAGCTCCCAAGCGGGATCGGTGGGACCGGGCTCCTACAATGAGCAGTTCTTC.

The chain is built from TRBV28 and TRBJ1-1; 7 bases align to TRBD1. There are 14 residues in the CDR3. Germline V gene data show CDR1 as MDHEN and CDR2 as SYDVKM. V dropped 5 bases and J dropped 11; count of bases not matched to a gene: 14. The CDR3 sequence is CASSVQGQGSGAFF. DNA of the CDR3: TGTGCCAGCAGTGTACAGGGGCAGGGGTCTGGGGCTTTCTTT.

CDR3 sequence (DNA): TGCGCCAGCAGCCAAGATCGGGGACTGGGGAAAAATGAGCAGTTCTTC. As protein: CASSQDRGLGKNEQFF. J is TRBJ2-1 and V is TRBV4-1, with D possibly TRBD2 on 6 matching bases. Germline V gene data show CDR1 as MGHRA and CDR2 as YSYEKL. This CDR3 region has 16 residues. Trimming removed 0 bases from V and 7 bases from J, with 16 bases in between.

This clone was detected only a few times. The chain employs TRBV7-2 and TRBJ1-1; D may be TRBD1 (5 bases). V lost 5 bases, J lost 1 base, and 11 bases lay in between. This CDR3 is built from 14 residues. In germline, CDR1 is SGHTA, CDR2 FQGNSA. CDR3 sequence (DNA): TGTGCCAGCAGCCCAGGGCGATGGAACACTGAAGCTTTCTTT. This gives the protein CASSPGRWNTEAFF.

The J gene is TRBJ2-1, the V gene TRBV30; tentatively, D is TRBD1 (6 bases). Germline V gene sequence: CDR1 GTSNPN, CDR2 SVGIG (reference sequence). The ends were cut back, 0 bases at V and 8 bases at J, with 17 bases in the middle. The CDR3 runs to 15 residues. CDR3: CAWSVGDTHGDEQFF. Written as DNA, the CDR3 is TGTGCCTGGAGTGTAGGGGACACCCATGGAGATGAGCAGTTCTTC.

The chain joins TRBV6-5 to TRBJ1-2, with a weak D call TRBD1 (5 bases). From germline, CDR1 is MNHEY and CDR2 SVGAGI. V lost 6 bases and J 7 bases, leaving 12 bases between the germline ends. The CDR3 has 12 residues. CDR3 coding DNA: TGTGCCAGCAGGGTGGGGCAAGTTGGCTACACCTTC. This gives the protein CASRVGQVGYTF.

This chain connects TRBV7-2 to TRBJ2-1; TRBD2 agrees at 9 bases. CDR1 SGHTA and CDR2 FQGNSA come from the germline V gene. Trimming removed 4 bases from V and 12 bases from J; junction bases left unmatched: 16. This CDR3 contains 16 residues. As DNA, the CDR3 is TGTGCCAGCAGCTACCCGGCGGGCGGGGGGGAGTTTGGGCAGTTCTTC. As protein: CASSYPAGGGEFGQFF.

This rearrangement joins TRBV21-1 to TRBJ2-7; the table's D call, TRBD1, was not checked against the DNA. TRBV21-1 is a known pseudogene. The CDR3 length is 12 residues. In nucleotides, the CDR3 is TGTGCCAGCAGCAGAGACAGGCGCGGCAAGTACGTC. It yields the protein CASSRDRRGKYV.

The gene calls are TRBV28 and TRBJ1-2; 7 nucleotides match TRBD1. Germline CDR1 is MDHEN and CDR2 is SYDVKM. The V segment lost 5 bases and the J segment 4 bases; nucleotides outside the gene matches: 7. The CDR3 spans 14 residues. CDR3 sequence: CASSTRQGAYGYTF. The DNA for the CDR3 is TGTGCCAGCAGTACCCGACAGGGAGCCTATGGCTACACCTTC.

The chain has TRBV5-1 and TRBJ2-5, with 9 positions matching TRBD1. The trim removed 2 bases at V and 3 bases at J, leaving 8 bases unmatched. Germline V gene sequence: CDR1 SGHRS, CDR2 YFSETQ. This CDR3 is built from 16 residues. The CDR3 region is CASSFSGTGLEETQYF. CDR3 in DNA: TGCGCCAGCAGCTTCTCCGGGACAGGGCTTGAAGAGACCCAGTACTTC.

This chain joins TRBV6-5 and TRBJ2-2; 7 bases match TRBD2. Germline CDR1 and CDR2: MNHEY and SVGAGI. There are 15 residues in the CDR3. Trimming at V came to 6 bases and at J to 5 bases, leaving 9 bases not matched to a gene. The CDR3 DNA follows: TGTGCCAGCAGACCCGGGGGGACGTGGACCGGGGAGCTGTTTTTT. Its translation: CASRPGGTWTGELFF.

This chain links TRBV28 with TRBJ1-4; the D gene is possibly TRBD1 (6 bases). The length of the CDR3 is 15 residues. CDR1 MDHEN and CDR2 SYDVKM come from the germline V gene. V was cut by 5 bases and J by 2 bases, with 12 bases left in between. The CDR3 DNA reads TGTGCCAGCAGTCCCCCTGGGGGCACTAATGAAAAACTGTTTTTT. Translating it yields CASSPPGGTNEKLFF.

The chain couples TRBV7-3 to TRBJ2-3, with TRBD2 matching 12 bases. Germline V gene lookup returns CDR1 SGHTA and CDR2 FQGTGA. The CDR3 consists of 16 residues. After removal of 5 bases from V and 3 bases from J, the junction contained 6 bases not matched to a gene. DNA for the CDR3: TGTGCCAGCAGCCCGGGGACTAGCGGGTCTACAGATACGCAGTATTTT. It codes for CASSPGTSGSTDTQYF.

V usage is TRBV28 and J usage is TRBJ2-7; D uncertain. Germline-derived CDR1 and CDR2 are MDHEN and SYDVKM. The CDR3 is made up of 12 amino acids. Between the trimmed V and J ends, which lost 3 bases and 2 bases, there was a span of 5 bases. CDR3 region: CASSFVPYEQYF. CDR3 DNA sequence: TGTGCCAGCAGTTTCGTCCCCTACGAGCAGTACTTC.

The V gene is TRBV6-1, the J gene TRBJ1-4; 8 nucleotides align to TRBD1. Germline V gives CDR1 MNHNS, CDR2 SASEGT. The trim removed 5 bases at V and 7 bases at J, leaving 9 bases unmatched. The CDR3 runs 15 residues. The CDR3 spells CASSLSGGASEKLFF. The CDR3 DNA reads TGTGCCAGCAGTTTATCAGGGGGCGCGAGTGAAAAACTGTTTTTT.

This chain connects TRBV6-6 to TRBJ2-1; D might be TRBD1 (6 bases). This CDR3 region has 13 residues. Trimming pared 9 bases from V and 0 bases from J, leaving 9 bases between. Germline V CDR1 and CDR2: MNHNY, SVGAGI (reference sequence). The CDR3 DNA reads as TGTGCCAGTTCAGGGGACTCCTACAATGAGCAGTTCTTC. Translation gives CASSGDSYNEQFF.

The chain combines TRBV19 with TRBJ2-5, with a tentative D call TRBD2 (5 bases). There are 14 residues in the CDR3. Per the germline V gene, CDR1 is LNHDA and CDR2 is SQIVND (reference sequence). Trimming cost V 6 bases and J 5 bases, with 16 bases left between them. The DNA for the CDR3 is TGTGCCAGTAGGTCCGGACGGGGTCGGGAGACCCAGTACTTC. Residues: CASRSGRGRETQYF.

This chain uses TRBV7-9 with TRBJ2-3; D perhaps matches TRBD1 (6 bases). Germline CDR1 is SEHNR and CDR2 is FQNEAQ (reference sequence). The CDR3 totals 16 residues. Between the trimmed V and J ends, which lost 2 bases and 5 bases, there was a span of 17 bases. The CDR3 coding sequence is TGTGCCAGCAGCTTACTACAGGGCCAAGTGGGAGATACGCAGTATTTT. Translation gives CASSLLQGQVGDTQYF. The complete variable domain, with remaining parts taken from reference TRBV7-9 and TRBJ2-3, reads DTGVSQNPRHKITKRGQNVTFRCDPISEHNRLYWYRQTLGQGPEFLTYFQNEAQLEKSRLLSDRFSAERPKGSFSTLEIQRTEQGDSAMYLCASSLLQGQVGDTQYFGPGTRLTVL.

In this sample, this clone turned up once. The chain links TRBV9 to TRBJ2-5, with 9 bases matching TRBD2. CDR1 SGDLS and CDR2 YYNGEE come from the germline V gene. The V and J ends lost 3 bases and 2 bases, in that order; junction bases with no gene match: 2. The CDR3 loop spans 14 amino acids. CDR3 amino acids: CASSDGLAQETQYF. CDR3 nucleotide sequence: TGTGCCAGCAGCGACGGACTAGCGCAAGAGACCCAGTACTTC.

This clone was observed a single time. V and J are TRBV16 and TRBJ1-5, with D tentatively TRBD1 (5 bases). CDR3 length: 15 amino acids. Looked up from germline, CDR1 is KGHSY and CDR2 is FQNENV. Trimming stripped 0 bases from V and 1 base from J, with 7 bases between. The CDR3 loop is CASSQSDTSNQPQHF. Here the CDR3 DNA reads TGTGCCAGCAGCCAATCGGACACGAGCAATCAGCCCCAGCATTTT.

The rearrangement uses TRBV6-6 and TRBJ2-5, with 10 bases aligning to TRBD2. Germline-derived CDR1 and CDR2 are MNHNY and SVGAGI (reference sequence). Losses at the gene ends were 7 bases for V and 4 bases for J; bases not matched to a gene: 6. This CDR3 spans 14 amino acids. The CDR3 loop is CASKEAGGLETQYF. In nucleotides, the CDR3 is TGTGCCAGCAAAGAAGCGGGGGGGCTAGAGACCCAGTACTTC.

V and J are TRBV7-2 and TRBJ2-2; the D gene is possibly TRBD2 (5 bases). This CDR3 has 15 residues. Trimming stripped 1 base from V and 2 bases from J, with 8 bases between. The germline gives CDR1 SGHTA, CDR2 FQGNSA. CDR3 sequence (DNA): TGTGCCAGCAGCTTAGTTCGGGGAAACACCGGGGAGCTGTTTTTT. Its translation is CASSLVRGNTGELFF.

V is TRBV10-3 and J is TRBJ2-3, with 7 bases lining up with TRBD2. The CDR3 has 15 residues. The trim removed 6 bases at V and 0 bases at J, leaving 6 bases unmatched. Germline V gene lookup returns CDR1 ENHRY and CDR2 SYGVKD. The DNA of the CDR3 is TGTGCCATCAGGGCAGGGACTACCAGCACAGATACGCAGTATTTT. It translates to CAIRAGTTSTDTQYF.

The V call is TRBV11-2, the J call TRBJ1-1; D not certain. Between the trimmed V and J ends, which lost 4 bases and 1 base, there was a span of 10 bases. The germline V gene encodes CDR1 SGHAT and CDR2 FQNNGV. The CDR3 sequence is 14 residues long. The CDR3 coding sequence is TGTGCCAGCAGCTCACCGGAGACGAACACTGAAGCTTTCTTT. Translating it yields CASSSPETNTEAFF.

A word on this clone: At one boundary the junction diverges from the germline segment, which might be a read error. V is TRBV27 and J is TRBJ2-1, with TRBD2 matching over 10 bases. Germline V gives CDR1 MNHEY, CDR2 SMNVEV (reference sequence). The CDR3 extends over 16 amino acids. The CDR3 loop is CASRGTSGKSYHEQFF. CDR3 DNA sequence: TGTGCCAGCAGGGGAACTAGCGGGAAATCCTACCATGAGCAGTTCTTC.